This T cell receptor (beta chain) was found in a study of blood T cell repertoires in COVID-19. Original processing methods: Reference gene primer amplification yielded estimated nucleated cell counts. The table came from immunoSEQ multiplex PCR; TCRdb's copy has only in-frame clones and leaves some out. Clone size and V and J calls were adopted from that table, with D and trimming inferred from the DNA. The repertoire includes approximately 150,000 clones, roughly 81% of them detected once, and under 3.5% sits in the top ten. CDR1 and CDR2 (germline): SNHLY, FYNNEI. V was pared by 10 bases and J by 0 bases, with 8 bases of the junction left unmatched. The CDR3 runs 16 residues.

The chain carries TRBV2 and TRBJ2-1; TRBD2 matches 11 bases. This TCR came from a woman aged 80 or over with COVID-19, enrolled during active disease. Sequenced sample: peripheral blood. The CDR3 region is CAKRSGRASSYNEQFF. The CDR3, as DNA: TGTGCCAAACGTAGCGGGAGGGCTAGCTCCTACAATGAGCAGTTCTTC.